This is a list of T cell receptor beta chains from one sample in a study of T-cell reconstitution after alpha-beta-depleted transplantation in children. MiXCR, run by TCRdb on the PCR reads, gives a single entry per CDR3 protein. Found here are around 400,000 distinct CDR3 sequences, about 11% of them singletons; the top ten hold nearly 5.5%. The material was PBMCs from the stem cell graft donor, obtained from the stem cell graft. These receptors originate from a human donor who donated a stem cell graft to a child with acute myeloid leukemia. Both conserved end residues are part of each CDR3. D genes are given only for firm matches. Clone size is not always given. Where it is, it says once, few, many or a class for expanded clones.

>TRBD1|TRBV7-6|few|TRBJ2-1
CASSFVTGSEEKVF
TGTGCCAGCAGCTTTGTGACAGGGTCCGAAGAAAAGGTCTTC
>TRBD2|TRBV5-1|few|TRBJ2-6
CASSLNGRAGANVLTF
TGCGCCAGCAGCTTGAACGGGAGGGCTGGGGCCAACGTCCTGACTTTC
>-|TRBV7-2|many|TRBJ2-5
CASSLGGLRETQYF
TGTGCCAGCAGCTTAGGAGGGTTGAGAGAGACCCAGTACTTC
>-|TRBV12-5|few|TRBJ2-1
CASGFLNNEQFF
TGTGCTAGTGGTTTTTTAAACAATGAGCAGTTCTTC
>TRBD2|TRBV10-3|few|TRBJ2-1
CAISAIAGANNEQFF
TGTGCCATCAGTGCTATAGCGGGGGCCAACAATGAGCAGTTCTTC
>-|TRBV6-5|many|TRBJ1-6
CASSYTGFNSPLHF
TGTGCCAGCAGTTACACAGGGTTTAATTCACCCCTCCACTTT
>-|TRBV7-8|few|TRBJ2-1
CASSLTTSFYNEQFF
TGTGCCAGCAGCCTGACCACCTCCTTTTACAATGAGCAGTTCTTC
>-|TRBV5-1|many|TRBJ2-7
CASGQGYEQYF
TGCGCCAGCGGCCAGGGATACGAGCAGTACTTC
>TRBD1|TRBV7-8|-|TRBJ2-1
CASSGLGTGLDEQFF
TGTGCCAGCAGCGGGTTAGGGACAGGGTTAGATGAGCAGTTCTTC
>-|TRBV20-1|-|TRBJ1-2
CSAYVVGYTF
TGCAGTGCTTATGTGGTTGGCTACACCTTC
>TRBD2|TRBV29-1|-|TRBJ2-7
CSARILAGVYYEQYF
TGCAGCGCTCGCATTTTGGCGGGAGTTTACTACGAGCAGTACTTC
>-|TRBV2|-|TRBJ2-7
CASSGPARAYSYEQYF
TGTGCCAGCAGCGGACCCGCCAGGGCTTACTCCTACGAGCAGTACTTC
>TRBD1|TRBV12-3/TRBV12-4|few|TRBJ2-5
CASNPDRTEETQYF
TGTGCCAGCAACCCGGACAGGACTGAAGAGACCCAGTACTTC
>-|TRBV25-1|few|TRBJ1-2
CASSEDGYYGYTF
TGTGCCAGCAGTGAAGACGGATACTATGGCTACACCTTC
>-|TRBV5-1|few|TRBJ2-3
CASSVTGFGTDTQYF
TGCGCCAGCAGCGTAACAGGTTTCGGGACAGATACGCAGTATTTT
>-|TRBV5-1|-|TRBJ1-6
CASSSPGGGRNSPLHF
TGCGCCAGCAGCTCTCCCGGGGGGGGCCGGAATTCACCCCTCCACTTT
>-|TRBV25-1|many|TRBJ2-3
CASSDLRDTDTQYF
TGTGCCAGCAGTGATCTGAGGGACACAGATACGCAGTATTTT
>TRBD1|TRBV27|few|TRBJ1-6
CASSAPRTGDNSPLHF
TGTGCCAGCAGCGCCCCTCGGACAGGGGATAATTCACCCCTCCACTTT
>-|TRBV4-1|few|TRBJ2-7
CASSQVFAGGPGEQYF
TGCGCCAGCAGCCAAGTGTTTGCAGGAGGACCTGGGGAGCAGTACTTC
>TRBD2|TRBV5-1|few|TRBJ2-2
CASSFRTSANTGELFF
TGCGCCAGCAGCTTTAGGACTAGCGCGAACACCGGGGAGCTGTTTTTT
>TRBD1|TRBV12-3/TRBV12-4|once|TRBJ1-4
CASRQETGEGYNEKLFF
TGTGCCAGCAGACAGGAAACAGGGGAGGGCTATAATGAAAAACTGTTTTTT
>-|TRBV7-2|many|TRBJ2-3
CASSRYTDTQYF
TGTGCCAGCAGTCGATACACAGATACGCAGTATTTT
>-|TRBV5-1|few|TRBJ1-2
CASSKQTAADGYTF
TGCGCCAGCAGCAAACAGACGGCGGCAGATGGCTACACCTTC
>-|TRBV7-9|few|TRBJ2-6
CASSHRGQPSGANVLTF
TGTGCCAGCAGCCACCGGGGCCAACCCTCTGGGGCCAACGTCCTGACTTTC
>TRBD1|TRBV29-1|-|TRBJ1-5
CSVGDRGNNQPQHF
TGCAGCGTGGGTGACAGGGGTAACAATCAGCCCCAGCATTTT
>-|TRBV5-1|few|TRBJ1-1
CASSLAWPVGTEAFF
TGCGCCAGCAGCTTGGCTTGGCCGGTGGGCACTGAAGCTTTCTTT
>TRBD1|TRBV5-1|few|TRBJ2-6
CASGSTGASKAGANVLTF
TGCGCCAGCGGATCGACAGGGGCCTCGAAGGCTGGGGCCAACGTCCTGACTTTC
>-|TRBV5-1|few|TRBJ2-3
CASSLGVNLGTDTQYF
TGCGCCAGCAGCTTGGGAGTTAATTTAGGCACAGATACGCAGTATTTT
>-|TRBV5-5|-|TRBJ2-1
CASSLERGGDVSEQFF
TGTGCCAGCAGCTTGGAACGTGGGGGCGATGTAAGTGAGCAGTTCTTC
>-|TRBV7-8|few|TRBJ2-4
CASSPRLEVPLAKNIQYF
TGTGCCAGCAGCCCTCGACTAGAAGTACCCCTAGCCAAAAACATTCAGTACTTC
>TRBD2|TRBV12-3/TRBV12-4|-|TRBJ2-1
CASSGYGLAGENEQFF
TGTGCCAGCAGTGGATACGGACTAGCGGGAGAAAATGAGCAGTTCTTC
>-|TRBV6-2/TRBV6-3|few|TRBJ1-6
CASSYSDPNSPLHF
TGTGCCAGCAGTTACTCGGACCCGAATTCACCCCTCCACTTT
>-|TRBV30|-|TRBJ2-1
CAWSMEGGNEQFF
TGTGCCTGGAGCATGGAGGGGGGTAATGAGCAGTTCTTC
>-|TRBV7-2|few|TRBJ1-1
CASSFAEARTVTYEAFF
TGTGCCAGCAGCTTTGCAGAGGCCCGGACAGTGACCTATGAAGCTTTCTTT
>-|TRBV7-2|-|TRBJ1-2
CASSPPGLGYTF
TGTGCCAGCAGCCCCCCCGGGCTCGGCTACACCTTC
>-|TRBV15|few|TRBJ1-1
CATSRIRPLNTEAFF
TGTGCCACCAGCAGAATCCGACCGCTGAACACTGAAGCTTTCTTT
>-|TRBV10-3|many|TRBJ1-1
CATDNSFEDRNTEAFF
TGTGCCACCGACAACAGCTTTGAGGACAGGAACACTGAAGCTTTCTTT
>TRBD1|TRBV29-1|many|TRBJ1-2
CSTWTGEGYTF
TGCAGCACCTGGACAGGGGAGGGCTACACCTTC
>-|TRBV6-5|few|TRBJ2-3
CASSYSLGRQGDTDTQYF
TGTGCCAGCAGTTACTCGTTAGGACGCCAAGGAGACACAGATACGCAGTATTTT
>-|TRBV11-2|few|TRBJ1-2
CASSYPDGYGYTF
TGTGCCAGCAGCTACCCGGACGGCTATGGCTACACCTTC
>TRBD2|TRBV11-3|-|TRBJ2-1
CASSLGPRLAGDNEQFF
TGTGCCAGCAGCTTAGGCCCGCGACTAGCGGGAGACAATGAGCAGTTCTTC
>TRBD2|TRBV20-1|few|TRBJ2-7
CSARDKVGLAKSYEQYF
TGCAGTGCTAGAGATAAAGTCGGACTAGCAAAATCCTACGAGCAGTACTTC
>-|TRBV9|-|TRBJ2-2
CASSVEWGLHGELFF
TGTGCCAGCAGCGTAGAGTGGGGGCTACACGGGGAGCTGTTTTTT
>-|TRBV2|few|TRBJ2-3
CASSVTTASTDTQYF
TGTGCCAGCAGTGTCACGACGGCTAGCACAGATACGCAGTATTTT
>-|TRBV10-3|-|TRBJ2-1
CAISDPEQFF
TGTGCCATCAGTGATCCTGAGCAGTTCTTC
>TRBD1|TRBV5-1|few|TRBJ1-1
CASSLVFRDSEAFF
TGCGCCAGCAGCTTGGTATTCCGGGACAGTGAAGCTTTCTTT
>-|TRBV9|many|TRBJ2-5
CASSVGPGGSQETQYF
TGTGCCAGCAGCGTAGGCCCCGGCGGGTCCCAAGAGACCCAGTACTTC
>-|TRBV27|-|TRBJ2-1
CASSLIGGSHNEQFF
TGTGCCAGCAGTTTAATTGGTGGGAGTCACAATGAGCAGTTCTTC
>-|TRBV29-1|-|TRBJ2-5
CSVEERERGETQYF
TGCAGCGTTGAAGAGAGGGAGAGGGGAGAGACCCAGTACTTC
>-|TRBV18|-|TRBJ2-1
CASSPPVSVNEQFF
TGTGCCAGCTCACCACCGGTTAGCGTGAATGAGCAGTTCTTC
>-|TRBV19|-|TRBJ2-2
CASSMLGELFF
TGTGCCAGTAGTATGCTCGGGGAGCTGTTTTTT
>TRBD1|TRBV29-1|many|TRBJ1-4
CSVGDSNEKLFF
TGCAGCGTCGGGGACAGTAATGAAAAACTGTTTTTT
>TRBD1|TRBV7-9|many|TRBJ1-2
CASSQDRGARNYGYTF
TGTGCCAGCAGCCAGGACAGGGGCGCCAGAAACTATGGCTACACCTTC
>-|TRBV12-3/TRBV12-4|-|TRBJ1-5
CASSFLEYQPQHF
TGTGCCAGCAGTTTTCTAGAGTATCAGCCCCAGCATTTT
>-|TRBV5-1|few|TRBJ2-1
CASSQGFRYNEQFF
TGCGCCAGCAGCCAGGGGTTTCGCTACAATGAGCAGTTCTTC
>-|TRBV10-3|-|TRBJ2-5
CAISHNYQETQYF
TGTGCCATCAGTCACAACTACCAAGAGACCCAGTACTTC